A selection of T cell receptor beta chains follows, all from one sample in a study of T cells after posttransplantation cyclophosphamide. Measured with immunoSEQ multiplex PCR; TCRdb has only the in-frame clones, and not every one. The sample yields approximately 52,000 clones, roughly 84% seen once. Sequencing input: PBMCs. These receptors were taken from a man aged 30-40 years with a blood cancer, CMV-positive, and with a related stem cell donor. Both conserved end residues are part of each CDR3. The order of the fields is clone size, D gene, J gene, V gene, CDR3 DNA, CDR3 protein. The D gene is left open where the match is weak. For some rows the clone size is stated as once, few or many, or as a class when expanded; others skip it.

>.|.|TRBJ2-3|TRBV5-1
TGCGCCAGCAGCTTAAACAGGGATACGCAGTATTTT
CASSLNRDTQYF
>.|TRBD1|TRBJ1-5|TRBV28
TGTGCCAGCAGTTTATTCGGTTCCGGGACAGGGGGCAATCAGCCCCAGCATTTT
CASSLFGSGTGGNQPQHF
>.|TRBD1|TRBJ1-2|TRBV9
TGTGCCAGCAACCGAATAAGCCGAAGGACAGGGGCCGGCTACACCTTC
CASNRISRRTGAGYTF
>once|TRBD1|TRBJ1-2|TRBV25-1
TGTGCCAGCAGTGAATATGGGTCCCCAGGGGGGATCGGCTACACCTTC
CASSEYGSPGGIGYTF
>.|TRBD1|TRBJ1-1|TRBV5-1
TGCGCCAGCAGCTTGGTCGCACCAACGGGACAGGGAATGAACACTGAAGCTTTCTTT
CASSLVAPTGQGMNTEAFF
>.|.|TRBJ1-2|TRBV30
TGTGCCTCAATGACCGACAGGCCCTATGGCTACACCTTC
CASMTDRPYGYTF
>.|.|TRBJ1-3|TRBV15
TGTGCCACCAGCATGTTCGGTGTGTCTGGAAACACCATATATTTT
CATSMFGVSGNTIYF
>.|TRBD2|TRBJ2-7|TRBV28
TGTGCCACCGGCGGGAGAGTGGGATACTACGAGCAGTACTTC
CATGGRVGYYEQYF
>once|TRBD1|TRBJ2-3|TRBV30
TGTGCCGGACTACTCGGGACAGGGGAAAGGACAGATACGCAGTATTTT
CAGLLGTGERTDTQYF
>.|.|TRBJ2-7|TRBV27
TGTGCCAGCAGTTTATCCAGGGTAACCTACGAGCAGTACTTC
CASSLSRVTYEQYF
>.|.|TRBJ1-2|TRBV15
TGTGCCACCAGCAGACTTCCTCCAGGGGTCTCCGGCTACACCTTC
CATSRLPPGVSGYTF
>.|TRBD2|TRBJ2-1|TRBV6-5
TGTGCCAGCAGCAATAGCGGGAGCTCCTACAATGAGCAGTTCTTC
CASSNSGSSYNEQFF
>.|TRBD2|TRBJ2-5|TRBV7-2
TGTGCCAGCAGCCCTGGACTAGCGGGAAGTGAGACCCAGTACTTC
CASSPGLAGSETQYF
>.|TRBD2|TRBJ2-3|TRBV2
TGTGCCGGCCGTAGACTAGCGGGAGGGGTAGATACGCAGTATTTT
CAGRRLAGGVDTQYF
>.|.|TRBJ2-2|TRBV11-1
TGTGCCAGCAGCTTAGCGGCCCCAGGGTACGGGAGTAGAACCGGGGAGCTGTTTTTT
CASSLAAPGYGSRTGELFF
>.|TRBD2|TRBJ2-1|TRBV7-8
TGTGCCAGCAGTGGACTAGCGGGATTTGGTGAGCAGTTCTTC
CASSGLAGFGEQFF
>.|.|TRBJ2-5|TRBV28
TGTGCCAGCACCGGAGGGACCTGGCAAGAGACCCAGTACTTC
CASTGGTWQETQYF
>.|TRBD1|TRBJ2-4|TRBV30
TGTGCCTGGACCACAGGGGACATTCAGTACTTC
CAWTTGDIQYF
>once|TRBD1|TRBJ1-5|TRBV7-9
TGTGCCAGCAGCCGGGGACAGGGCATCAATCAGCCCCAGCATTTT
CASSRGQGINQPQHF
>once|TRBD1|TRBJ1-6|TRBV5-4
TGTGCCAGCAGCTTGGACAGGGGGCTTGGGAATTCACCCCTCCACTTT
CASSLDRGLGNSPLHF
>.|.|TRBJ1-2|TRBV7-9
TGTGCCAGCAGCCCCCCTCAAATTGCGGGCGGGGGAGACGGTGGCTACACCTTC
CASSPPQIAGGGDGGYTF
>.|TRBD2|TRBJ2-7|TRBV14
TGTGCCAGCAGCCAAAAAGCCCTTAGCGGGAGGGTTTACGAGCAGTACTTC
CASSQKALSGRVYEQYF
>.|.|TRBJ1-1|TRBV7-9
TGTGCCAGCAGCTCAGCCTTACTCACTGAAGCTTTCTTT
CASSSALLTEAFF
>.|TRBD2|TRBJ2-7|TRBV7-2
TGTGCCAGCAGCTCTAGCGGGCCACCCTACGAGCAGTACTTC
CASSSSGPPYEQYF
>.|.|TRBJ2-1|TRBV7-9
TGTGCCAGCAGCTCGAGTTACTCTTACAATGAGCAGTTCTTC
CASSSSYSYNEQFF
>few|TRBD1|TRBJ2-5|TRBV6-1
TGTGCCAGCAGGACCACAGGGGGGCGGGAGACCCAGTACTTC
CASRTTGGRETQYF
>.|.|TRBJ1-2|TRBV29-1
TGCAGCGTTGGGGACATGAACTATGGCTACACCTTC
CSVGDMNYGYTF
>.|TRBD1|TRBJ2-5|TRBV28
TGTGCCAGCAGCTCGACAGGGCGCAAAGAGACCCAGTACTTC
CASSSTGRKETQYF
>.|.|TRBJ1-1|TRBV6-1
TGTGCCAGCAGGGCGGTTGACAGAAAAGCTTTCTTT
CASRAVDRKAFF
>.|TRBD1|TRBJ1-1|TRBV27
TGTGCCAGCAGTATCCGACAGGGGCTCGAAGCTTTCTTT
CASSIRQGLEAFF
>few|TRBD2|TRBJ2-7|TRBV10-3
TGTGCCATCAGTGAGGCTCAGCGGGGCGGCGAGCAGTACTTC
CAISEAQRGGEQYF
>.|.|TRBJ2-7|TRBV19
TGTGCCAGTATGGGCTACTACGAGCAGTACTTC
CASMGYYEQYF
>.|TRBD1|TRBJ2-7|TRBV4-2
TGTGCCAGCAGCCAACCGGGACAGGGCGTGGGCTACGAGCAGTACTTC
CASSQPGQGVGYEQYF
>.|TRBD1|TRBJ2-4|TRBV7-2
TGTGCCAGCAGCTCCGGACAGGCTCAGTACTTC
CASSSGQAQYF
>.|.|TRBJ1-2|TRBV6-5
TGTGCCAGCAGCCCGACAGGACCATTCAACTATGGCTACACCTTC
CASSPTGPFNYGYTF
>.|.|TRBJ2-4|TRBV5-1
TGCGCCAGCAGGGGCCGGGGGGCAGACATTCAGTACTTC
CASRGRGADIQYF
>.|TRBD1|TRBJ2-5|TRBV11-1
TGTGCCAGCAGCTTAGCCCCGACAGGGGGTGGTCAAGAGACCCAGTACTTC
CASSLAPTGGGQETQYF
>few|.|TRBJ2-3|TRBV28
TGTGCCAGCAGACTGGACCGGGCGGGCGAAGATCGCACAGATACGCAGTATTTT
CASRLDRAGEDRTDTQYF
>.|.|TRBJ1-2|TRBV7-8
TGTGCCAGCAGCCCGAGGGGGTCCAGCGCATCAACCCCTTATGGGGGCTACACCTTC
CASSPRGSSASTPYGGYTF
>.|TRBD2|TRBJ2-2|TRBV19
TGTGCCAGTGCCCACCGGACTAGCGGGGGCGGGGAGCTGTTTTTT
CASAHRTSGGGELFF
>once|TRBD1|TRBJ2-7|TRBV5-4
TGTGCCAGCAGCTCCGGTAAACAACAGGGGGTCTCCTACGAGCAGTACTTC
CASSSGKQQGVSYEQYF